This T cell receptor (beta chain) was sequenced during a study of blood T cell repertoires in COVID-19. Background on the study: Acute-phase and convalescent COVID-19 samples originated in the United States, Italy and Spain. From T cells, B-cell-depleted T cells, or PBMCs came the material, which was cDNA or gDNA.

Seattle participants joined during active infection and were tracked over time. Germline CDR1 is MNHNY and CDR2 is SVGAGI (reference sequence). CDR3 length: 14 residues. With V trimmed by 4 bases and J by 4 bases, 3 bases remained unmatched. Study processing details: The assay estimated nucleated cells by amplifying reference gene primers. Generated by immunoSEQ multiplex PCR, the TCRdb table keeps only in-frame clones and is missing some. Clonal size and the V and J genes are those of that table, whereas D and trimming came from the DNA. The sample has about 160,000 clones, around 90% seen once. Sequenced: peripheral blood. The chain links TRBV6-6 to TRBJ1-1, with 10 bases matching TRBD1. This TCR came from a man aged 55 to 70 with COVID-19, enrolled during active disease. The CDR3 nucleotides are TGTGCCAGCAGTTTTGGGACAGGGGTCACTGAAGCTTTCTTT. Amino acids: CASSFGTGVTEAFF.